This TCR beta chain stems from a study of vaccination effects on CD4 cells after COVID-19. The CDR3 has 11 residues. The V gene lost 6 bases and the J gene lost 6 bases, with 6 bases spanning the gap. The germline V gene has CDR1 MNHEY and CDR2 SVGAGI. Sequencing in the ViraFEST assay came after antigen-specific CD4+ T cells had been expanded with viral peptide pools, which were used to stimulate PBMC. Subsequent to 10 days of culture, CD4+ T cells were isolated. Sequencing used immunoSEQ multiplex PCR; TCRdb keeps in-frame clones, though not all of them. The sample shows around 54,000 clones, over 75% of them seen only once. A single count supports this clone. Its antigen remains unknown.

The sequences come from CD4+ T cells from PBMCs cultured with HCoV-229E spike peptides, collected before COVID-19 vaccination. The gene calls are TRBV6-5 and TRBJ2-1; D gene uncertain. This sequence originates from a human donor who received a COVID-19 vaccine. This chain's CDR3 is CASSTVNEQFF. In nucleotides, the CDR3 is TGTGCCAGCAGCACCGTCAATGAGCAGTTCTTC.